This T cell receptor beta chain was obtained from a study of blood T cells in healthy people across ages. Using a J-beta primer mix together with a sample-barcoded 5' primer, a second PCR was run for roughly 7 to 12 cycles. TCRdb itself ran the 5' RACE reads through MiXCR, one entry per CDR3 protein. The sample includes just under 900,000 distinct CDR3 sequences, 25% to 35% seen only once; the top ten take 17%. This clonotype was picked up many times. Germline V gene lookup returns CDR1 SGDLS and CDR2 YYNGEE. V was cut by 0 bases and J by 2 bases, with 8 bases left in between. The CDR3 sequence is 14 residues long.

The rearrangement uses TRBV9 and TRBJ2-5; a possible D gene is TRBD1 (6 bases). Sequencing input: blood. The receptor comes from an elderly woman in good health. CDR3 nucleotides: TGTGCCAGCAGCGTAGGGGGGCAGCAAGAGACCCAGTACTTC. Translated, it gives CASSVGGQQETQYF.